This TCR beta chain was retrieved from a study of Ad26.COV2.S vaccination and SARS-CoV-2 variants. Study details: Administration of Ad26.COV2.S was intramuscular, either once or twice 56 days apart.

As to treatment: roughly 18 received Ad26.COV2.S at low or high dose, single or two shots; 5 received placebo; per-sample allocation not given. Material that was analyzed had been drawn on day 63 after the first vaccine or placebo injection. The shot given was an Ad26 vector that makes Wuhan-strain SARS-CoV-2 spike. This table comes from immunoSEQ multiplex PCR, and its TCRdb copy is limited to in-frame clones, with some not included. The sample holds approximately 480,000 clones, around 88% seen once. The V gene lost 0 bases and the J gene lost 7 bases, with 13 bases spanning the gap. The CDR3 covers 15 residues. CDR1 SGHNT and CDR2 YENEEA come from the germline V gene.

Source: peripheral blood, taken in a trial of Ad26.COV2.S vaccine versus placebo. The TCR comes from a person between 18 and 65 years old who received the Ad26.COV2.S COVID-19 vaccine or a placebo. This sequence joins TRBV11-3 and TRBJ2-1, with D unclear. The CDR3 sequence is CASSLDSRRQNEQFF. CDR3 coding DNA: TGTGCCAGCAGCTTAGATTCACGAAGACAAAATGAGCAGTTCTTC.